The entry that follows covers one T cell receptor beta chain sequence. This clone's antigen is unknown. Nothing much larger sits one base from this clone, and base qualities are not available. Libraries were built with 5' RACE. Instrument used: Illumina HiSeq 2000. Template switching introduced a universal primer binding site; the final cDNA contained a unique molecular identifier, enabling accurate counting of TCR cDNA molecules. Specific primers in the conserved constant-segment region were used to synthesize first-strand cDNA for the TCR alpha and beta chains. To control for contamination, every cDNA library was double barcoded, receiving both a SMART-Mk sample barcode and Illumina barcodes. TruSeq adapter sequences, together with Illumina sample barcodes, were added in two successive PCR steps. TCR alpha and beta cDNA libraries were sequenced on the Illumina HiSeq platform with custom primers. The paper's processing steps were these. Unique molecular identifiers were extracted from raw reads with MiGEC, and CDR3 positions were determined with MiXCR. Recombination models were inferred per individual with the repgenHMM and IGoR tools using an EM algorithm. Shared clonotypes were analyzed with the tcR package in R, and sharing was normalized by the product of cloneset sizes. Out-of-frame nonproductive sequences were analyzed to study raw recombination free of thymic and clonal selection effects. Starting from the raw public reads, TCRdb applied fastp trimming at Q25, assembled clones with MiXCR and retained in-frame beta chains. Each CDR3 protein gets just one entry, which takes the most common genes and DNA from the rows behind it. These V and J calls derive from TCRdb rather than the authors' analysis. The sample profile shows a few hundred thousand distinct CDR3 sequences; about 8.9% of them were found once. Less than 4% of the sample belongs to the ten largest clones.

As encoded in the germline V gene, CDR1 is SNHLY while CDR2 is FYNNEI. The V and J ends are trimmed by 6 bases and 6 bases, leaving 21 bases between them. The CDR3 has 16 amino acids, counting the end cysteine and phenylalanine. Only the CDR3 region is kept as DNA, spanning 48 bases read in frame from base 1. These data originate in a study of identical twins (dated by TCRdb to about 2016). Regarding the study in general: TCR alpha and beta repertoires from monozygotic twins, unrelated adults of various ages and cord blood were deep-sequenced to test whether fetal clonotypes persist. To rule out contamination, the twin experiments were replicated at different times with different library preparation protocols.

All donors were healthy Caucasians. The twin cohort consisted of three pairs of female monozygotic twins, all aged roughly 18 to 29 years. CD4+ and CD8+ T cell populations were isolated with positive isolation kits from Invitrogen. Broader findings and caveats from the paper: Because the same donors could not be followed over many years, conclusions were based on cross-sectional statistical analysis. The excess sharing between twins in beta out-of-frame sequences was weaker because fewer shared sequences reduced the signal-to-noise ratio. Fewer insertions were carried by abundant cord blood beta clonotypes; a weaker similar trend was observed in young adult naive repertoires, while no such trend was observed in memory repertoires. Out-of-frame TCR alpha sharing in monozygotic twins was systematically underestimated by recombination models, whereas sharing between unrelated individuals was in agreement with the recombination models. Out-of-frame TCR alpha sequences shared between twins showed an excess of low generation-probability sequences compared with coincidental sharing between unrelated individuals. Zero-insertion analyses could be partly confounded by invariant T cells such as MAIT and iNKT, though diverse VJ usage argued against such confounding for most clonotypes.

This sample was also put to use in a study of yellow fever vaccine responses in identical twins. Per that second paper: According to the authors, in identical twins the way T cells responded to vaccination appeared partly convergent and partly personalized. In the study, vaccine-responding T cell clones were precisely tracked in identical twins.

Sequenced input: CD8+ T cells sorted from blood. This chain is built from TRBV2 and TRBJ2-1, and perhaps TRBD2 as D gene, on 6 matching bases. The receptor was isolated from a woman aged 18-30 years in good health. For the CDR3, the sequence is CASSPPPGVTTNEQFF. The sequence in DNA is TGTGCCAGCAGCCCTCCCCCGGGGGTCACAACCAATGAGCAGTTCTTC. Here the CDR3 is joined to the reference TRBV2 and TRBJ2-1 genes, and the full variable domain is: EPEVTQTPSHQVTQMGQEVILRCVPISNHLYFYWYRQILGQKVEFLVSFYNNEISEKSEIFDDQFSVERPDGSNFTLKIRSTKLEDSAMYFCASSPPPGVTTNEQFFGPGTRLTVL.